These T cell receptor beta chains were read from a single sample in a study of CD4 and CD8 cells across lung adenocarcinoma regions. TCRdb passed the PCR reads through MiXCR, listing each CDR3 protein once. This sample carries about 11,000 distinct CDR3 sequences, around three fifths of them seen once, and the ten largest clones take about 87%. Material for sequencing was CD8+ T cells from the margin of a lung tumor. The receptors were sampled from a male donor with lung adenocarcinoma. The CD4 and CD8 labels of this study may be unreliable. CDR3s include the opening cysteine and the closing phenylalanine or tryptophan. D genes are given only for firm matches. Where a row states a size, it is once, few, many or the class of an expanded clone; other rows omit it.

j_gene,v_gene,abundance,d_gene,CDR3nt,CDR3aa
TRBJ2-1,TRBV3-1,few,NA,TGTGCCAGCAGCCAAGATTTAGTCAATGAGCAGTTCTTC,CASSQDLVNEQFF
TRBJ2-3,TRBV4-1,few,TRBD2,TGCGCCAGCAGCCAAGGTCGCCTAGCGGGAGCCGCCCCGTATTTT,CASSQGRLAGAAPYF
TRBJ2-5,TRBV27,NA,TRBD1,TGTGCCAGCAGTTTAGCCGGGACAGGGGGCGCGTTTCAGTACTTC,CASSLAGTGGAFQYF
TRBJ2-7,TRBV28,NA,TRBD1,TGTGCCAGCAGTCCTCACCGGACAGGGATCCACGAGCAGTACTTC,CASSPHRTGIHEQYF
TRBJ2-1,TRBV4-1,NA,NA,NA,CASSEIVGRGTETQYF
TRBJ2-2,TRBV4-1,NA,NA,TGCGCCAGCAGCCAACACACGAACACCGGGGAGCTGTTTTTT,CASSQHTNTGELFF
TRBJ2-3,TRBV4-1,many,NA,TGCGCCAGCAGCCAAGACCCGACTAGCACAGATACGCAGTATTTT,CASSQDPTSTDTQYF
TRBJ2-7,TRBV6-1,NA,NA,TGTGCCAGCAAGCTAGACCCCGGGACTGTATACGAGCAGTACTTC,CASKLDPGTVYEQYF
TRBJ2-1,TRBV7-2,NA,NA,TGTGCCAGCAGCCGAAGGTGGGGCAATGAGCAGTTCTTC,CASSRRWGNEQFF
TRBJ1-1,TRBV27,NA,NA,TGTGCCAGCAGTCGCCCGGGGGCGGAAGCTTTCTTT,CASSRPGAEAFF
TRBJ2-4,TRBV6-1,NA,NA,TGTGCCAGCAGGGGGCTGCGAGGCAAAGATACTCAGTACTTC,CASRGLRGKDTQYF
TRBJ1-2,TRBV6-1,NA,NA,TGTGCCAGCAGTCAACGTCCCGACGGGGGGGAGGGCTACACCTTC,CASSQRPDGGEGYTF
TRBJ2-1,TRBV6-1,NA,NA,TGTGCCAGCAGGGGTCTCCAGGGTGTGCGGACCGATGAGCAGTACTTT,CASRGLQGVRTDEQYF
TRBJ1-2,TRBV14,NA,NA,TGTGCCAGCAGTCGGCTCGGCGCATACGAGAACTATGGCTACACCTTC,CASSRLGAYENYGYTF
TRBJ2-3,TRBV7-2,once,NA,TGTGCCAGCAGCTTAGTGAGGGGCAGTGATACGCAGTATTTT,CASSLVRGSDTQYF
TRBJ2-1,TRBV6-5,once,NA,TGTGCCAGCAGTTCCCAAAATGAGCAGTTCTTC,CASSSQNEQFF
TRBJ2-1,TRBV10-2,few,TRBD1,TGCGCCAGCAGTCCCGGGACAGGGGGCAAAAATGAGCAGTTCTTC,CASSPGTGGKNEQFF
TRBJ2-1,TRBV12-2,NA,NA,TGTGCAAGTCGCTTAAAAGGGGGAAGCGGGAGTCTCCACAATGAGCAGTTCTTC,CASRLKGGSGSLHNEQFF
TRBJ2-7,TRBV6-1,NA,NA,TGTGCCAGCAGCGCTCTAAAAAGAAGCTCCTACGAGCAGTACTTC,CASSALKRSSYEQYF
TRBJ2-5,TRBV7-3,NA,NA,TGTGCCAGCAGCCTTATGGGAGCCTCGGGAGAGACCCAGTACTTC,CASSLMGASGETQYF
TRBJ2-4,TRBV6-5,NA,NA,TGTGCCAGCAGTTACAGGAACACAAACATTCAGTACTTT,CASSYRNTNIQYF
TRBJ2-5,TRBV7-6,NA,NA,TGTGCCAGCAGCTTAGAGCGCCTTTTAGGAAGGAAAGAGACCCAGTACTTC,CASSLERLLGRKETQYF
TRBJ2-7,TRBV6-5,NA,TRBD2,TGTGCCAGCAGTTGGGGACTAGCGATCTCCTACGAGCAGTACTTC,CASSWGLAISYEQYF
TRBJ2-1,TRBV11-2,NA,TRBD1,TGTGCCAGCAGCTTAGAGGGACAGGGGGGATACAATGAGCAGTTCTTC,CASSLEGQGGYNEQFF
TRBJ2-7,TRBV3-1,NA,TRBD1,TGTGCCAGCAGCCTCCAGGGGGCAGTCCACGAGCAGTACTTC,CASSLQGAVHEQYF
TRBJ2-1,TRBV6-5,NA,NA,TGTGCCAGCAGTTACGAAGGACTGATGGGAAACAATGAGCAGTTCTTC,CASSYEGLMGNNEQFF
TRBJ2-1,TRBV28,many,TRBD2,TGTGCCAGCAGTTTTTGGCTAGCGGGAGCGGAGGAGCAGTTCTTC,CASSFWLAGAEEQFF
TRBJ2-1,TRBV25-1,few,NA,TGTGCCAGCAGGACTAGTGGGAAAGTCAATGAGCAGTTCTTC,CASRTSGKVNEQFF
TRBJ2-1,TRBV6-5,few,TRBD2,TGTGCCAGCAGTTACGCCTCCCCCGGGGGGAGGCTAGCGGGAGGCAGGGATGAGCAGTTCTTC,CASSYASPGGRLAGGRDEQFF
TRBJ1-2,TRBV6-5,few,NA,TGTGCCAGCAGTTACTCGACCGGGACGGTTAGTGGCTACACCTTC,CASSYSTGTVSGYTF
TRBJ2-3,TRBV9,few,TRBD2,TGTGCCAGCAGCGTAGGGGGAGTAGCGGGAGATACGCAGTATTTT,CASSVGGVAGDTQYF
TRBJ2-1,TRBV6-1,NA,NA,TGTGCCAGCAGAATCCGGGCCCTGAGCTCCTACAATGAGCAGTTCTTC,CASRIRALSSYNEQFF
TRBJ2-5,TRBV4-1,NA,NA,TGCGCCAGCAGCCAAGAGGCGGGGCGGGTTAGGTACTTC,CASSQEAGRVRYF
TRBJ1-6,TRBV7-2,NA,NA,TGTGCCAGCAGCTCCTCAGGGGATTCACCCCTCCACTTT,CASSSSGDSPLHF
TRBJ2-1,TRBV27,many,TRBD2,TGTGCCAGCAGGCTTAGCGGGGCTAACTCCTACAATGAGCAGTTCTTC,CASRLSGANSYNEQFF
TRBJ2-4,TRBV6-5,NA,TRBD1,TGTGCCAGCGGTTACACCGGGACAGATCTTGGTCAGTACTTC,CASGYTGTDLGQYF
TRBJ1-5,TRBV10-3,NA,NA,TGTGCCAGCATCAGTCGACAGGCCTATCAGCCCCAGCATTTT,CASISRQAYQPQHF
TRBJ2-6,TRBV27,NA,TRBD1,TGTGCCAGCAGTCCCCCCCCGGGACAGAGCTCTGGGGCCAACGTCCTGACTTTC,CASSPPPGQSSGANVLTF
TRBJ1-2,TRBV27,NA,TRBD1,TGTGCCAGCAGTCCGGATACCGGGACAGGGAGGCGCGGCTACACCTTC,CASSPDTGTGRRGYTF
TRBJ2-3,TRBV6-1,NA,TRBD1,TGTGCCAGCCGGGACAGAGATACGCAGTACTTT,CASRDRDTQYF
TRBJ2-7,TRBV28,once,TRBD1,TGTGCCAGCAGGACAGGGGAATACGAGCAGTACTTC,CASRTGEYEQYF
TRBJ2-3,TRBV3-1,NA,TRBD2,TGTGCCAGCAGCCAAGACGAGCGGGAGGAACCAGATACGCAGTATTTT,CASSQDEREEPDTQYF
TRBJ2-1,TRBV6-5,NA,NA,TGTGCCAGCAGTTACTACCGGCTAGCGCAGCAGTTCTTC,CASSYYRLAQQFF
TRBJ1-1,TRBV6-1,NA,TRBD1,TGTGCCAGCGAAAGAGAGACAGGGGTTTTTTTGTTAATGAACACTGAAGCTTTCTTT,CASERETGVFLLMNTEAFF
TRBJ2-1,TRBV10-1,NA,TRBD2,TGCGCCAGCAGTGAAAGACTAGCGGGAGGCCGTGAGCAGTTCTTC,CASSERLAGGREQFF
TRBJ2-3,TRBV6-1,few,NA,TGTGCCAGCAGTGAAGCCGGGCCAGGGGTTAGGGACACGCAGTATTTT,CASSEAGPGVRDTQYF
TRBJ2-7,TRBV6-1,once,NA,TGTGCCAGCCGACAGATCTACTCTTCCTACGAGCAGTACTTC,CASRQIYSSYEQYF
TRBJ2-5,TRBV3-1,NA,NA,TGTGCCAGCAGCCAGTCCGTCCAAGAGACCCAGTACTTC,CASSQSVQETQYF
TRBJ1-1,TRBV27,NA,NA,TGTGCCAGCAGTTTAGGGTGGCAGGGGAACACTGAAGCTTTCTTT,CASSLGWQGNTEAFF
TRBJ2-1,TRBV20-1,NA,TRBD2,TGCAGTGCTGGCTCCACTCCGGGACTAGCGGGAGTCAGGACCTACAATGAGCAGTTCTTC,CSAGSTPGLAGVRTYNEQFF
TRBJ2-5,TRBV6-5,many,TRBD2,TGTGCCAGCAGTTACTCGAAGGTGGGAGGGGAGACCCAGTACTTC,CASSYSKVGGETQYF
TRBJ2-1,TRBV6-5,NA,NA,TGTGCCAGCAGTTACATTGGCGGAAACAATGAGCAGTTCTTC,CASSYIGGNNEQFF
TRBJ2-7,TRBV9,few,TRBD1,TGTGCCAGCGGGGACAGAGCTCCCTCCTACGAGCAGTACTTC,CASGDRAPSYEQYF
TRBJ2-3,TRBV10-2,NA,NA,TGCGCCAGCAGGGGGCACGGGCGCGCGGGCGAAGAGACGCAGTACTTT,CASRGHGRAGEETQYF
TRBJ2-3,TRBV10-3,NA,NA,TGTGCCGCGGGCAAAGGCGGACGAGCGCAAGAGACGCAGTATTTC,CAAGKGGRAQETQYF
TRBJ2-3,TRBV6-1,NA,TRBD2,TGTGCCAGCTCCTTGGCAAGCGGGAGAGGCACAGATACGCAGTATTTT,CASSLASGRGTDTQYF
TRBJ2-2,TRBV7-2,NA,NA,TGTGCCAGCAGCTCCCCCCTGTTAACCGGGGAGCTGTTTTTT,CASSSPLLTGELFF
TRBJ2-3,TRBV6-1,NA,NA,TGTGCGGGCCGTGACCAGTATACCCAGTACTTT,CAGRDQYTQYF
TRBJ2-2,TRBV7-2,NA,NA,TGTGCCAGCAGCTTGAAGGCTGTGGGCGCGGAGGCGCTGTTTTTT,CASSLKAVGAEALFF
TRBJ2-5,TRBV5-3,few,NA,TGTGCCAGCCACGGGACGGGTCAAGAGACCCAGTACTTC,CASHGTGQETQYF